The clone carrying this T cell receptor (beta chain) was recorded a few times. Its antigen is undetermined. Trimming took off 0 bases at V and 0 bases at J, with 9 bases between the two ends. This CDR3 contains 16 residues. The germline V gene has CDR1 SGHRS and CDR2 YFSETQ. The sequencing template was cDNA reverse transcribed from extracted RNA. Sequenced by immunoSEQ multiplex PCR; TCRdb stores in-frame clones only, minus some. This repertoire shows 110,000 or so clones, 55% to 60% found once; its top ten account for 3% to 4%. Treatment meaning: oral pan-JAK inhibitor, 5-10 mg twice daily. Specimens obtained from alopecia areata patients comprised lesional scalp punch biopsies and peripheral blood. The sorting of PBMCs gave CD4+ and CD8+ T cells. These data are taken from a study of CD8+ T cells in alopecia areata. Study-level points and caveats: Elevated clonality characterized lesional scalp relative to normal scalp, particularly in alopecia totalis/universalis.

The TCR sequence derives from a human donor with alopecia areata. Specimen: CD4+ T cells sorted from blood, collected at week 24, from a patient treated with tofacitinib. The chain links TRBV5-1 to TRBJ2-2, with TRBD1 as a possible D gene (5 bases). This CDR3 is CASSLASGPNTGELFF. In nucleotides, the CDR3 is TGCGCCAGCAGCTTGGCCTCAGGGCCGAACACCGGGGAGCTGTTTTTT.